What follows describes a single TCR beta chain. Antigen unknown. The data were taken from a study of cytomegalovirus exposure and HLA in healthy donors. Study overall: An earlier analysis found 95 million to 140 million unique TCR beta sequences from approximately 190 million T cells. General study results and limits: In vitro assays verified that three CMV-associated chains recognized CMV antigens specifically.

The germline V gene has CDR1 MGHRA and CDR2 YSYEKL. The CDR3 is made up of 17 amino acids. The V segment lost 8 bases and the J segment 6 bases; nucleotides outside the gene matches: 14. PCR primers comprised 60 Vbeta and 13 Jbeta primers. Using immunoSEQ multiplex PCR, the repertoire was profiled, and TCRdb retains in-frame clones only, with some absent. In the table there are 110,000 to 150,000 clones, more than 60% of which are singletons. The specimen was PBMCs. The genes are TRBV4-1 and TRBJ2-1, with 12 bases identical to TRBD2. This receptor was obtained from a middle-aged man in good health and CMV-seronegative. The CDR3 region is CASSRLAGDRPPNEQFF. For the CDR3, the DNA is TGCGCCAGCTCCCGACTAGCGGGGGACAGGCCCCCCAATGAGCAGTTCTTC.